This T cell receptor (beta chain) is from a study of T-cell memory formation after mild COVID-19. Amplification by 5'RACE using constant-segment primers produced TCR alpha and TCR beta cDNA libraries that carried sample barcodes and UMIs. TCRdb reanalysed the 5' RACE reads using MiXCR and keeps one entry per CDR3 protein. The top ten hold roughly 23% of the sample, which has 250,000 to 400,000 distinct CDR3 sequences, over 11% seen once. Study conclusions and caveats: The pre-infection memory compartment contained some responding clones, suggesting cross-reactive memory joined. Later expanders leaned CD4+, whereas day 15 to 85 contracting clones were balanced CD4/CD8.

CDR1 is SQVTM, CDR2 ANQGSEA, per germline. V dropped 4 bases and J dropped 1 base, with 16 bases sitting between them. The CDR3 totals 15 residues. Only a few counts were recorded for this clonotype. Its antigen is undetermined. Sequencing used PBMCs or a T cell subset sorted from them (not recorded which). The TCR comes from a man between 18 and 35 years old who had mild COVID-19 (a few samples of this study predate the infection). Cell type and time point are not known. The chain has TRBV29-1 and TRBJ1-1; possibly TRBD1 for D (5 bases). CDR3 region: CSVVGGVGRNTEAFF. DNA for the CDR3: TGCAGCGTTGTGGGAGGGGTTGGGAGGAACACTGAAGCTTTCTTT.